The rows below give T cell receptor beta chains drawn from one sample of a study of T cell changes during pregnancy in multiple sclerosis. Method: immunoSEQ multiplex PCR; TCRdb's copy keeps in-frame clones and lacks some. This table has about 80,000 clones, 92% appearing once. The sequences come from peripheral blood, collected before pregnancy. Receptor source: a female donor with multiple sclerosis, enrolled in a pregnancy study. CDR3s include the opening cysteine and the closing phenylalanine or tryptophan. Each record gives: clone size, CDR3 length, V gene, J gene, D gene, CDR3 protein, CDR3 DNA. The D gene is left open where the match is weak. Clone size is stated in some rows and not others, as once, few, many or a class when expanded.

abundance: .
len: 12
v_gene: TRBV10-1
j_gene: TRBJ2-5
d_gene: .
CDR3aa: CASSDNRGAQYF
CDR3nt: TGCGCCAGCAGTGATAACCGCGGGGCCCAGTACTTC

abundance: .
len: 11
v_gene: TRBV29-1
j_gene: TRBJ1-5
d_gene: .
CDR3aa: CSVQDSYSQHF
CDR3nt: TGCAGCGTTCAGGACAGCTACTCCCAGCATTTT

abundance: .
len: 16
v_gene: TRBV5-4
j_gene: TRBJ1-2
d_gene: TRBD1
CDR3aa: CASSLVRDRGQGGYTF
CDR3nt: TGTGCCAGCAGCTTGGTACGGGACAGGGGGCAGGGGGGCTACACCTTC

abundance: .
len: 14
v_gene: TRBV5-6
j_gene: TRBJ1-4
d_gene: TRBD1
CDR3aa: CASSLGQGESKLFF
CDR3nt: TGTGCCAGCAGCCTGGGACAGGGGGAGTCGAAACTGTTTTTT

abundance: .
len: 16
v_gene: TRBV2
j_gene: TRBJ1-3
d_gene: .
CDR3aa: CASSRNPVEGGNTIYF
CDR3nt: TGTGCCAGCAGCAGAAACCCTGTAGAGGGAGGAAACACCATATATTTT

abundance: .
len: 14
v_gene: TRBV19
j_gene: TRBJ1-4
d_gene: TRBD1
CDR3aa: CASSAGGEREKLFF
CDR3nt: TGTGCCAGTAGCGCAGGGGGCGAGAGAGAAAAACTGTTTTTT

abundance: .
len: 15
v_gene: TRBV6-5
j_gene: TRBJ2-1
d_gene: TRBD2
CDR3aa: CASSPYRRGANEQFF
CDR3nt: TGTGCCAGCAGCCCCTACCGGCGGGGGGCCAATGAGCAGTTCTTC

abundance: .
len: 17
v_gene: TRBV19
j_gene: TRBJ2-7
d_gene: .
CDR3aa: CASSMQLALTKSYEQYF
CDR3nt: TGTGCCAGTAGTATGCAACTAGCCCTCACCAAATCCTACGAGCAGTACTTC

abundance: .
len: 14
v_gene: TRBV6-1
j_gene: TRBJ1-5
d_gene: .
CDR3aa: CASSLQGPNQPQHF
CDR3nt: TGTGCCAGCAGCTTACAGGGACCCAATCAGCCCCAGCATTTT

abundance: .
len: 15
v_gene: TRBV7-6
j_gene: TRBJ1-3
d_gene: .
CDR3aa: CASSLGKVIGNTIYF
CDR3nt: TGTGCCAGCAGCTTGGGCAAGGTGATTGGAAACACCATATATTTT

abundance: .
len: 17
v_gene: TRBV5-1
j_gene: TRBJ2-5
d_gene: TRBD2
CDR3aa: CASSSVGKVRGQETQYF
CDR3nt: TGCGCCAGCAGCTCAGTGGGGAAGGTGCGGGGGCAAGAGACCCAGTACTTC

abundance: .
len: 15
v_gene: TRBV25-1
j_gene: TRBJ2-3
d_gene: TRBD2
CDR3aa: CASSPSGGAVDTQYF
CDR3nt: TGTGCCAGCAGTCCTAGCGGGGGGGCCGTAGATACGCAGTATTTT

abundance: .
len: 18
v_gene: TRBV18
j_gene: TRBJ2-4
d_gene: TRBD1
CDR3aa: CASSPLTDRGGAKNIQYF
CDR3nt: TGTGCCAGCTCACCACTCACGGACAGGGGGGGGGCCAAAAACATTCAGTACTTC

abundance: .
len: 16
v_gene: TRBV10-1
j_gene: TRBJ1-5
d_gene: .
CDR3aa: CASNRVTVYSNQPQHF
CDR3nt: TGCGCCAGCAACAGGGTAACGGTTTATAGCAATCAGCCCCAGCATTTT

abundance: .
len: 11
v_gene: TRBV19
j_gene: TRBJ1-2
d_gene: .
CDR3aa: CASSITGGYTF
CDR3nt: TGTGCCAGTAGTATCACGGGTGGCTACACCTTC

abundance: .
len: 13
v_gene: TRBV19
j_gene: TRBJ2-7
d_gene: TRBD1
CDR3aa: CAAGTGGSYEQYF
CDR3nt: TGTGCCGCGGGGACAGGGGGATCCTACGAGCAGTACTTC

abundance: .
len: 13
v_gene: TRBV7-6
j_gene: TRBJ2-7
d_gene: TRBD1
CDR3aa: CATSDRAHYEQYF
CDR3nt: TGTGCCACCTCAGACAGGGCCCACTACGAGCAGTACTTC

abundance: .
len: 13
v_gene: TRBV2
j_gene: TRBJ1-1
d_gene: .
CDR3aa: CASSIDMNTEAFF
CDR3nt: TGTGCCAGCAGTATCGACATGAACACTGAAGCTTTCTTT

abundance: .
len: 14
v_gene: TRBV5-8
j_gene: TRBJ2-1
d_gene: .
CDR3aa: CASSLDGWANEQFF
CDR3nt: TGTGCCAGCAGCTTGGATGGCTGGGCCAATGAGCAGTTCTTC

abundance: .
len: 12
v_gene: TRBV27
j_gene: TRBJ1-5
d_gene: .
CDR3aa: CASTSRGQPQHF
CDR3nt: TGTGCCAGCACCTCTCGGGGGCAGCCCCAGCATTTT

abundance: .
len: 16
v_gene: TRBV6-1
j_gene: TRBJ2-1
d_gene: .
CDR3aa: CASSESAGSSYNEQFF
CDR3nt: TGTGCCAGCAGTGAATCGGCAGGTAGCTCCTACAATGAGCAGTTCTTC

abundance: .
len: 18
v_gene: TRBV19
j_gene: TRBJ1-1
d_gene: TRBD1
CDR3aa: CASSRIMEARTGYTEAFF
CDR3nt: TGTGCCAGTAGTAGAATTATGGAAGCCAGGACAGGGTACACTGAAGCTTTCTTT

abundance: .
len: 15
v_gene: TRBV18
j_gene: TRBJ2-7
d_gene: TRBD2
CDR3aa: CASSPPSGGAYEQYF
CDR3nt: TGTGCCAGCTCACCACCAAGCGGGGGGGCTTACGAGCAGTACTTC

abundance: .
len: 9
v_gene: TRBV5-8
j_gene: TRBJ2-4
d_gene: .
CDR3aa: CASSYVQYF
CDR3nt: TGTGCCAGCTCCTATGTACAGTACTTC

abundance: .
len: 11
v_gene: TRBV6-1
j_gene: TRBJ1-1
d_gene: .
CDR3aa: CASTSRGFDFF
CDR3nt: TGTGCCAGCACAAGTAGGGGTTTTGATTTCTTT

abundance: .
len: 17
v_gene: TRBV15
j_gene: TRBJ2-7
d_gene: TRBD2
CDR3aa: CATSRDRLAGGQYEQYF
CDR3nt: TGTGCCACCAGCAGAGATCGTCTAGCGGGGGGCCAATACGAGCAGTACTTC

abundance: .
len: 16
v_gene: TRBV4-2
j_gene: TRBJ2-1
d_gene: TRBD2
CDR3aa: CASSQDPGLSYNEQFF
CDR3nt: TGTGCCAGCAGCCAAGACCCGGGACTATCCTACAATGAGCAGTTCTTC

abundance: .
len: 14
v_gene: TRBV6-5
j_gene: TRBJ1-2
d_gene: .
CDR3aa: CASSLGRGFNGYTF
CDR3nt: TGTGCCAGCAGTTTGGGGCGGGGCTTCAATGGCTACACCTTC

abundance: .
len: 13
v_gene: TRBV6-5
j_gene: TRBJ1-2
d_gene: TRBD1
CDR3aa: CASSSRQGGGYTF
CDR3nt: TGTGCCAGCAGTTCCCGACAGGGAGGTGGCTACACCTTC

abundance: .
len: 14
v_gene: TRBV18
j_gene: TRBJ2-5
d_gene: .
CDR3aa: CASQGGGNQETQYF
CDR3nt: TGTGCCAGCCAGGGAGGAGGTAACCAAGAGACCCAGTACTTC

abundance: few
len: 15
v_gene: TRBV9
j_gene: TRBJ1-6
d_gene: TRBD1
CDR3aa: CASSTRDRGYSPLHF
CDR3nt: TGTGCCAGCAGCACCCGGGACAGGGGGTACTCACCCCTCCACTTT

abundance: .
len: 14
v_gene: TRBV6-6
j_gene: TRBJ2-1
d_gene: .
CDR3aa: CASRPGTFPNEQFF
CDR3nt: TGTGCCAGCAGACCCGGGACTTTCCCCAATGAGCAGTTCTTC

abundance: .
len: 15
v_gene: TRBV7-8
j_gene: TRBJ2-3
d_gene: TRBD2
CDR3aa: CASSRAGGPTDTQYF
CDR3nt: TGTGCCAGCAGCCGAGCGGGGGGGCCCACAGATACGCAGTATTTT

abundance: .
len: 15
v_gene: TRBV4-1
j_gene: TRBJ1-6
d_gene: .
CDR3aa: CASAHDGVWDSPLHF
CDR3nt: TGCGCCAGCGCTCATGACGGGGTCTGGGATTCACCCCTCCACTTT

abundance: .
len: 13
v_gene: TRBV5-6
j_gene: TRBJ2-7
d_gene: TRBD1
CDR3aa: CASSQRQGREQYF
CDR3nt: TGTGCCAGCAGCCAGCGACAGGGTCGGGAGCAGTACTTC

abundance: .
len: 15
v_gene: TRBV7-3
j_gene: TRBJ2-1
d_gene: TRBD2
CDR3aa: CASSLGAGGYNEQFF
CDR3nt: TGTGCCAGCAGCTTAGGGGCGGGGGGGTACAATGAGCAGTTCTTC

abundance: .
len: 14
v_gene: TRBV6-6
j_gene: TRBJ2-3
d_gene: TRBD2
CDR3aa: CASGRGGGTDTQYF
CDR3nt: TGTGCCAGCGGGCGGGGGGGAGGCACAGATACGCAGTATTTT

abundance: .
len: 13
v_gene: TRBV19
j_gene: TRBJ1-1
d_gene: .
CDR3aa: CASSRKANTEAFF
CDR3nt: TGTGCCAGTAGTAGAAAAGCAAACACTGAAGCTTTCTTT

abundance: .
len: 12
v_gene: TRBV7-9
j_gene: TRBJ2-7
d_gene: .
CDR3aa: CASSANRDEQYF
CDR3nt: TGTGCCAGCAGCGCCAACAGGGACGAGCAGTACTTC

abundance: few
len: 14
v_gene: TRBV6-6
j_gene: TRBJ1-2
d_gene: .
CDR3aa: CASRTPGHNGGYTF
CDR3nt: TGTGCCAGCAGAACACCGGGACACAACGGCGGCTACACCTTC

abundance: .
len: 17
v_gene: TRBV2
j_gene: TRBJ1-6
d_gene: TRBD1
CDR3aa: CASSLQGQGGRNSPLHF
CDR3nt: TGTGCCAGCAGCTTACAAGGACAGGGGGGTCGTAATTCACCCCTCCACTTT